The 9 T cell receptor beta chains presented below share a single source sample, sequenced in a study of long-term antiretroviral therapy in people with HIV. An immunoSEQ assay, version v3.0, was performed at survey level. Sequencing was performed with immunoSEQ multiplex PCR; in TCRdb, only in-frame clones are kept and a portion is missing. Of around 20,000 clones in the sample, 79% were seen once. This specimen consisted of unsorted PBMCs, obtained at the start of antiretroviral therapy, before treatment. Source of these receptors: a man in his late teens or twenties with HIV.

This chain links TRBV19 with TRBJ2-2, with D hard to call. The CDR3 length is 15 residues. Trimming stripped 3 bases from V and 6 bases from J, with 14 bases between. The germline CDR1 and CDR2 sequences are LNHDA and SQIVND (reference sequence). CDR3 region: CASSIWTHGPGELFF. CDR3 bases: TGTGCCAGTAGTATTTGGACCCACGGACCCGGGGAGCTGTTTTTT.

This chain links TRBV28 with TRBJ1-3; D gene uncertain. The CDR3 loop spans 17 amino acids. Germline V lookup: CDR1 MDHEN, CDR2 SYDVKM. The V gene lost 2 bases and the J gene lost 0 bases, with 14 bases spanning the gap. CDR3 residues: CASSLPPGAISGNTIYF. CDR3 in DNA: TGTGCCAGCAGTTTACCCCCAGGCGCAATCTCTGGAAACACCATATATTTT.

The sample holds one count of this clone. The chain links TRBV9 to TRBJ2-7, with TRBD2 matching 11 bases. The CDR3 length is 15 residues. Germline V gene lookup returns CDR1 SGDLS and CDR2 YYNGEE. The ends lost 3 bases at V and 2 bases at J; junction bases unmatched: 4. The CDR3 sequence is CASSALAGDPYEQYF. As DNA, the CDR3 is TGTGCCAGCAGCGCACTAGCGGGAGACCCCTACGAGCAGTACTTC.

This sequence joins TRBV11-3 and TRBJ2-5, with 7 bases fitting TRBD1. Germline values: CDR1 SGHNT, CDR2 YENEEA. The CDR3 runs 13 residues. Trimming at V came to 6 bases and at J to 4 bases, leaving 5 bases not matched to a gene. In DNA form, the CDR3 reads TGTGCCAGCAGTCGCACAGGGGCAGAGACCCAGTACTTC. It is translated as CASSRTGAETQYF.

This clone counts as medium-sized. This chain links TRBV19 with TRBJ2-2; possibly TRBD2 for D (5 bases). Trimming stripped 3 bases from V and 4 bases from J, with 15 bases between. CDR3 size: 16 residues. Germline V lookup: CDR1 LNHDA, CDR2 SQIVND (reference sequence). The CDR3 DNA reads as TGTGCCAGTAGTATCTCGCATTTTGGGAGCACCGGGGAGCTGTTTTTT. Its translation is CASSISHFGSTGELFF.

This clone was seen just once. The gene calls are TRBV11-2 and TRBJ2-1; possibly TRBD1 for D (5 bases). Germline CDR1 and CDR2: SGHAT and FQNNGV. V was pared by 3 bases and J by 5 bases, with 11 bases between. CDR3 length: 14 residues. The CDR3 region has the DNA TGTGCCAGCAGCTTTAACGCGGACAACAATGAGCAGTTCTTC. Protein: CASSFNADNNEQFF.

V and J are TRBV4-3 and TRBJ2-7; D remains ambiguous. V lost 0 bases to trimming and J lost 2 bases, with 8 bases between them. This CDR3 is 14 amino acids long. CDR1 and CDR2 from the germline V gene are LGHNA and YSLEER. The CDR3 region is CASSQDGNTYEQYF. The CDR3 DNA sequence: TGCGCCAGCAGCCAAGATGGCAACACCTACGAGCAGTACTTC.

V gene TRBV18 combines with J gene TRBJ2-7; no reliable D call. The CDR3 consists of 13 residues. Germline V CDR1 and CDR2: KGHSH, LQKENI. V lost 2 bases and J lost 5, with 10 bases in between. CDR3 sequence: CASSPGVVNEQYF. CDR3 nucleotide sequence: TGTGCCAGCTCACCAGGGGTAGTAAACGAGCAGTACTTC.

The chain employs TRBV6-4 and TRBJ2-7; TRBD2 is a possible D gene (7 bases). This CDR3 contains 15 residues. Trimming left V 4 bases short and J 3 bases short, with 16 bases between. Germline V gives CDR1 MRHNA, CDR2 SNTAGT. As DNA, the CDR3 is TGTGCCAGCAGTGGAGGGGGGGGACACCTCTACGAGCAGTACTTC. Translated, it gives CASSGGGGHLYEQYF.